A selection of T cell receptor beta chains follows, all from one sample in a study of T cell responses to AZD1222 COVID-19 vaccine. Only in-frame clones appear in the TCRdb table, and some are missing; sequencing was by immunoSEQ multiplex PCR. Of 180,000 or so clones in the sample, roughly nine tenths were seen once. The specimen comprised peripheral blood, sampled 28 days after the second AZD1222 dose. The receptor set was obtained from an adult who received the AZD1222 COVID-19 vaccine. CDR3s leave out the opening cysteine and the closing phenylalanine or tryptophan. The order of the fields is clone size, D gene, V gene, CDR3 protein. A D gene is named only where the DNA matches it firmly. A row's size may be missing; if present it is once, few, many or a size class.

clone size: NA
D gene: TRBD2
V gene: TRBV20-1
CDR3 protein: SAIEGTSGKKQF

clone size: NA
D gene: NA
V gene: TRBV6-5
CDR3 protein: ASSSPSGTDYGYT

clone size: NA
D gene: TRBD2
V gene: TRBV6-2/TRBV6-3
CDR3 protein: ASSRASGINEQF

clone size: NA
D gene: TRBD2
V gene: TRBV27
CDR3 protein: ASSLKGTGLGPSSYNEQF

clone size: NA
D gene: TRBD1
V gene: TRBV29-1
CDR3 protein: SVGTGVGETQY

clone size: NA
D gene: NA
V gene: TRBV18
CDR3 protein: ASSQTHTDYGYT

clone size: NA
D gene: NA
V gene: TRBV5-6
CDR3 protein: ASSTRDFREAF

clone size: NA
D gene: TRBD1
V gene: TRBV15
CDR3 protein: ATSPDRATSEQY

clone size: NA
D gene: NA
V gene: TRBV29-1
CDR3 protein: SVEGRVGEQY

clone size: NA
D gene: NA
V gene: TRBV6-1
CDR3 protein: ASSESYADSNQPQH

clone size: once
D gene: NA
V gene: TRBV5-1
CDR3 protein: ASSLESGASTGELF

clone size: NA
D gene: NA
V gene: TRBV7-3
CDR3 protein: ASSFLRGGSYNEQF

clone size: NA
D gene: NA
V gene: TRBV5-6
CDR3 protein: ASSLGQNYGYT

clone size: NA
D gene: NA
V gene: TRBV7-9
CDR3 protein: ASSLLASYYGYT

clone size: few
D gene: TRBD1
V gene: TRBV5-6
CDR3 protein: ASSLVTGSYGYT

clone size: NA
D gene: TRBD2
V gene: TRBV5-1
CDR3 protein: ASSLAPSGASTDTQY

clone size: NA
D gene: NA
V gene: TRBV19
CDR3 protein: ASSRSGTGYEQY

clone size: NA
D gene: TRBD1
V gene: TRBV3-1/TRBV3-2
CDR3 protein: ASSLQGLANTIY

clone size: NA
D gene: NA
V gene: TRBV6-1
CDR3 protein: ASSEGIHGSYEQY

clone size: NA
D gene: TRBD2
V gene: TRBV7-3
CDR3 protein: ASSLSLAGGQETQY

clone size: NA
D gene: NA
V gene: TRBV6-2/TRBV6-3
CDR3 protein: ASSKTTEAF

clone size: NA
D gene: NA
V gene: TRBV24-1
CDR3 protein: ATSQMGDGEGHGYT

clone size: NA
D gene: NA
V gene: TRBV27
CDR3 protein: ASSSYSATNEKLF

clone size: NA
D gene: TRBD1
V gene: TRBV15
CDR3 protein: ATNKDRGAYEQY

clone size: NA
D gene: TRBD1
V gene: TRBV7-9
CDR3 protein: ASSFPDRARGRNTEAF

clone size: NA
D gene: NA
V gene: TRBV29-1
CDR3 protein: SAARGAKANEKLF

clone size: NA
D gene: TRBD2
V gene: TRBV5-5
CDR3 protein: ASSLGSLAGSGANVLT

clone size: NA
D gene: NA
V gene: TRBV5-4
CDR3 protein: ASSLELAPSYEQY

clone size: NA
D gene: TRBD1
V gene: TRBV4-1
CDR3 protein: ASSRTGWREQF

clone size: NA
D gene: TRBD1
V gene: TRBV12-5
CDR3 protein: ASGYLGGPYEQY

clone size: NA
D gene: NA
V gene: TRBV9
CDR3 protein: ASRRTAKGPANYGYT

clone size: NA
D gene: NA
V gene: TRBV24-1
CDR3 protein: ATSARGTGELF

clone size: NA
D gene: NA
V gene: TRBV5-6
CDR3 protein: ASSWIRPQH

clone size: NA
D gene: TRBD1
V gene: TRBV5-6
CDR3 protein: ASSHDFISGGTEAF

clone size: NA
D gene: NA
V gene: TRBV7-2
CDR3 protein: ASSLARQSSGNTIY